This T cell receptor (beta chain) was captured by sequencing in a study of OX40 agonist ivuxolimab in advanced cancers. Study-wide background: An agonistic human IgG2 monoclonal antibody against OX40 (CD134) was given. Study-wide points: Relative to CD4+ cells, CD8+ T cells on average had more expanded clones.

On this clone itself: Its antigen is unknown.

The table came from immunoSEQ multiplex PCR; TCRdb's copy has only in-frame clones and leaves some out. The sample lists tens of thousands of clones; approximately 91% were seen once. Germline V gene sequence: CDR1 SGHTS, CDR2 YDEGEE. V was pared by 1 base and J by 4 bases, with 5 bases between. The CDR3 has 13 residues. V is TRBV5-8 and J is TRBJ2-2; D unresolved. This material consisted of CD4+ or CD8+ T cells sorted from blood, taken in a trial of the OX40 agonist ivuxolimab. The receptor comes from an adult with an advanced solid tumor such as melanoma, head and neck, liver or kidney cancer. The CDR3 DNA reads TGTGCCAGCAGCTTGACGGGCACCGGGGAGCTGTTTTTT. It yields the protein CASSLTGTGELFF.